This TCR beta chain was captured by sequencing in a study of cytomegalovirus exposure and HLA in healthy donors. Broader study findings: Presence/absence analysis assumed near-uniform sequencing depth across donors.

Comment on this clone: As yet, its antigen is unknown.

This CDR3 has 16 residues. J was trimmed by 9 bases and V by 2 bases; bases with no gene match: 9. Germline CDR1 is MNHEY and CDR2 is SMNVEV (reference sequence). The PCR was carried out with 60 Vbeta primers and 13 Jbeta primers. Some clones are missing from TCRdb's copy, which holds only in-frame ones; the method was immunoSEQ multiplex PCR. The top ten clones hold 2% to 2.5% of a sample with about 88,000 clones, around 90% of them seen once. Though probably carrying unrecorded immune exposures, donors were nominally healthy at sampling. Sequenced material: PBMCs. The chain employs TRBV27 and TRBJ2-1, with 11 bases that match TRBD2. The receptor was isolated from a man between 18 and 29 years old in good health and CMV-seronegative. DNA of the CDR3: TGTGCCAGCAGTTTACAAACTAGCGGGAGTCTGAGTGAGCAGTTCTTC. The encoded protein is CASSLQTSGSLSEQFF.